Listed here are 12 T cell receptor beta chains from one sample, sequenced in a study of tumor-infiltrating lymphocytes in primary liver carcinoma. The researchers produced TCR beta cDNA from roughly 500 ng total RNA with a constant-region primer. Library construction for TCR beta comprised three nested multiplex PCR rounds performed with slightly modified ARM-PCR. Each of the first two PCR rounds ran nine to ten cycles with TRBV1-TRBV30 forward and C-beta reverse primers. TCRdb used MiXCR to reprocess the multiplex PCR reads, holding one entry per CDR3 protein. This sample yields under 200,000 distinct CDR3 sequences, of which around four fifths are seen a single time; 15% to 20% belongs to the top ten. Unsorted bulk tissue of about 17-32 mg yielded co-extracted RNA and DNA. Sequenced input: tumor tissue from primary liver carcinoma. The source is a man aged 35-49 years with primary liver carcinoma and hepatitis B virus infection.

V gene TRBV6-5 combines with J gene TRBJ2-1; possibly TRBD1 or TRBD2 for D (5 bases each). Germline V CDR1 and CDR2: MNHEY, SVGAGI. The V end lost 5 bases, the J end lost 9 bases, and 14 bases lay between the germline ends. CDR3 length equals 13 residues. The CDR3 loop is CASSPRTGREQFF. The CDR3 nucleotides read TGTGCCAGCAGTCCTCGTACGGGGCGTGAGCAGTTCTTC.

As regards this clonotype: One end of the junction is discordant with germline, which a read error may explain. This chain joins TRBV5-1 and TRBJ2-2; no reliable D call. The CDR3 covers 15 residues. CDR1 and CDR2 from the germline V gene are SGHRS and YFSETQ. CDR3 bases: TGCGCCAGCAGCACCAGGCAGACGAACACCGTGGAGATGTTTTTT. It codes for CASSTRQTNTVEMFF.

For this clonotype: This CDR3 fails to terminate in the conserved phenylalanine or tryptophan, so it likely reflects a read error. Because the CDR3's place on the DNA is in doubt, the DNA is left out and the CDR3 is given as listed by TCRdb. The chain uses TRBV30 and TRBJ1-1. Germline V gives CDR1 GTSNPN, CDR2 SVGIG (reference sequence). From its first to its last residue, the CDR3 has 13 amino acids. The CDR3 protein is CAWSADSRTEALI.

A remark on this clonotype: The CDR3 does not end in the conserved phenylalanine or tryptophan, so this is likely a read error. This chain connects TRBV11-2 to TRBJ2-4; D is ambiguous. Trimming removed 7 bases from V and 0 bases from J, with 13 bases in between. Germline lookup yields CDR1 SGHAT and CDR2 FQNNGV. CDR3 length: 15 residues. The CDR3 loop reads CASTTSMVAKNIQYL. DNA for the CDR3: TGTGCCAGCACCACTTCGATGGTAGCCAAAAACATTCAGTACTTA.

To note about this clonotype: One end of the junction does not line up with germline, which may come from a read error. The rearrangement uses TRBV6-6 and TRBJ2-4; possibly TRBD2 for D (5 bases). Germline loops: CDR1 MNHNY, CDR2 SVGAGI (reference sequence). This CDR3 region has 16 residues. DNA for the CDR3: TGTGCCAGCAGCTTGGGGATAGGAGGATTCAAAAACATTCGGTACTTC. Translation gives CASSLGIGGFKNIRYF.

This clonotype was detected once. A much larger clonotype is one base distant, so this may be a read error. The chain carries TRBV30 and TRBJ1-1; no definite D call. Trimming removed 4 bases at V and 5 bases at J, with 14 bases between. Germline V lookup: CDR1 GTSNPN, CDR2 SVGIG (reference sequence). The CDR3 length is 13 residues. The CDR3 loop reads CAWKKQSLTEAFF. The CDR3 DNA follows: TGTGCCTGGAAGAAGCAGAGTTTGACTGAAGCTTTCTTT.

On this clonotype itself: As the CDR3 is not closed by the conserved phenylalanine or tryptophan, this likely results from a read error. J is TRBJ2-2 and V is TRBV11-3; 11 bases line up with TRBD2. The CDR3 sequence is 16 residues long. Germline assignment: CDR1 SGHNT and CDR2 YENEEA. The CDR3: CVSSPGLAGCTGELFI. CDR3 coding DNA: TGTGTCAGCAGCCCCGGACTAGCGGGCTGCACCGGGGAGCTGTTTATT.

Note on this clonotype: Mismatch with germline at one junction end may stem from a read error. V usage is TRBV29-1 and J usage is TRBJ2-3; the D gene is possibly TRBD2 (5 bases). From germline, CDR1 is SQVTM and CDR2 ANQGSEA. The CDR3 consists of 14 residues. CDR3 sequence reads: CGARVSGLSDTQCF. DNA of the CDR3: TGCGGCGCGCGGGTTTCGGGATTGTCAGATACGCAATGTTTT.

The chain couples TRBV4-1 to TRBJ1-5; the D is unclear. CDR1 and CDR2 (germline): MGHRA, YSYEKL. Trimming shortened V by 1 base and J by 11 bases, and 27 bases separated the two germline ends. This CDR3 has 18 amino acids. CDR3 amino acids: CASSQVVSRSLLNKSQHF. The CDR3 DNA reads as TGCGCCAGCAGCCAAGTGGTGTCGAGATCACTACTCAATAAGTCCCAGCATTTT.

As to this clonotype: Because the CDR3 is missing its conserved closing phenylalanine or tryptophan, this is likely a read error. The chain employs TRBV10-3 and TRBJ2-2, with D possibly TRBD2 on 5 matching bases. CDR3 length equals 14 residues. The V gene's germline CDR1 is ENHRY and CDR2 SYGVKD. The germline V and J ends were trimmed by 4 bases and 2 bases, with 8 bases remaining between them. Written as DNA, the CDR3 is TGTGCCATCAGTGGGGAGATAAACACCGGGGAGCTGTTTCTT. Its translation is CAISGEINTGELFL.

About this clonotype itself: Sequence at one end of the junction differs from germline and may be a read error. The J gene is TRBJ2-3, the V gene TRBV5-4; no clear D gene. Per germline, CDR1 SGHNT and CDR2 YYREEE (reference sequence). This CDR3 has 12 amino acids. CDR3 DNA sequence: TGTGCCAGCAACTTGGTTCCAGATACGCATTATTTT. This gives the protein CASNLVPDTHYF.

For this clonotype: An end of the junction does not agree with germline; a read error may underlie this. The chain joins TRBV4-3 to TRBJ1-5; D is possibly TRBD1 (5 bases). The CDR3 is made up of 13 amino acids. The germline V gene encodes CDR1 LGHNA and CDR2 YSLEER. CDR3 in DNA: TGTGTCAGCAGCCAGTCCAGGGAGCAGACCCAGCATTTT. Translating it yields CVSSQSREQTQHF.